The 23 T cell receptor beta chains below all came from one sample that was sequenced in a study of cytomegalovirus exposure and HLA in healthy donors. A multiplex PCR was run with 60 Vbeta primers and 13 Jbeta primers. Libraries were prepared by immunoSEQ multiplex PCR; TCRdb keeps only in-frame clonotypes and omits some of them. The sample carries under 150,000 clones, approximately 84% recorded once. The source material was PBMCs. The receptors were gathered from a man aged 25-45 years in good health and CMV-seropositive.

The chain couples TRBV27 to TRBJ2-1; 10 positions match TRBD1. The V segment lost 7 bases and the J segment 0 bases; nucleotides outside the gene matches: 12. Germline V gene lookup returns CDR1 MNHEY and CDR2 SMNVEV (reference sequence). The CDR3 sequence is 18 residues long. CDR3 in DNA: TGTGCCAGCACTCCGACAGGGGGCTACTTTCACTCCTACAATGAGCAGTTCTTC. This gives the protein CASTPTGGYFHSYNEQFF.

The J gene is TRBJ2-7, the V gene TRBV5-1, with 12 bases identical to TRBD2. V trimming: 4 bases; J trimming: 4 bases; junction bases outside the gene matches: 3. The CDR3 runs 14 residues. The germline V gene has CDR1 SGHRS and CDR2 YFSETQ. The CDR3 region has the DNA TGCGCCAGCAGCCCGACTAGCGGGAGTTACGAGCAGTACTTC. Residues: CASSPTSGSYEQYF.

CDR3 in DNA: TGTGCCAGCAGCAGACAGGCCTTCCAAGAGACCCAGTACTTC. It translates to CASSRQAFQETQYF. The V and J genes are TRBV11-2 and TRBJ2-5; possible D gene TRBD1, 6 bases. Germline lookup yields CDR1 SGHAT and CDR2 FQNNGV. The CDR3 extends over 14 amino acids. V dropped 5 bases and J dropped 1 base, with 11 bases sitting between them.

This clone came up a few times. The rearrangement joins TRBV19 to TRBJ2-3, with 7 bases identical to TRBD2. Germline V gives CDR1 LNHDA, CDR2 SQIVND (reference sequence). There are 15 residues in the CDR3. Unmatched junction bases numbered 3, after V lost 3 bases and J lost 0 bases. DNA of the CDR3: TGTGCCAGTAGTATGGGTAGCGGGAGCACAGATACGCAGTATTTT. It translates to CASSMGSGSTDTQYF.

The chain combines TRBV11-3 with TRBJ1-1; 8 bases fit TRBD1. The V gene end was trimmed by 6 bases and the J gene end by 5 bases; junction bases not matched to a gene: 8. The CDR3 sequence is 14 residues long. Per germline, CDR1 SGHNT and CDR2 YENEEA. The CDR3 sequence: CASSPDRGGTEAFF. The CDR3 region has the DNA TGTGCCAGCAGTCCAGACAGGGGAGGAACTGAAGCTTTCTTT.

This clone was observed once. CDR3 region: CASSQTGGDFRQPQHF. CDR3 nucleotides: TGCGCCAGCAGCCAAACAGGGGGCGATTTCCGTCAGCCCCAGCATTTT. This chain uses TRBV4-1 with TRBJ1-5, with 9 positions matching TRBD1. J gave up 6 bases and V 2 bases, and 8 bases lay outside the gene matches. Germline loops: CDR1 MGHRA, CDR2 YSYEKL. This CDR3 is 16 amino acids long.

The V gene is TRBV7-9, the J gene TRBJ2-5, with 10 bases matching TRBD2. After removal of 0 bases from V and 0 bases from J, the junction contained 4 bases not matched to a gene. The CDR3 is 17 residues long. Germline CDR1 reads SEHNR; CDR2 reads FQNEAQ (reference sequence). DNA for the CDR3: TGTGCCAGCAGCTTAGCTCAGACTAGCGGGTACCAAGAGACCCAGTACTTC. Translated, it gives CASSLAQTSGYQETQYF.

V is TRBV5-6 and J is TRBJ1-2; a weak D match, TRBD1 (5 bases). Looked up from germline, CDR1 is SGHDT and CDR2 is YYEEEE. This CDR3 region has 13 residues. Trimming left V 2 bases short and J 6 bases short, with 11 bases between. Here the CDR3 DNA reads TGTGCCAGCAGCTTAGGGGCCAAGGATGGCTACACCTTC. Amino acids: CASSLGAKDGYTF.

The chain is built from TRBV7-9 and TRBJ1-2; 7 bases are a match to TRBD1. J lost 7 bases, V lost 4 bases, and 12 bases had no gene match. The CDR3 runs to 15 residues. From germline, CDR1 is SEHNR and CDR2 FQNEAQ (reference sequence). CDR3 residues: CASSYDPGAGGGYTF. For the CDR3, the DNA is TGTGCCAGCAGCTATGACCCGGGAGCAGGGGGTGGCTACACCTTC.

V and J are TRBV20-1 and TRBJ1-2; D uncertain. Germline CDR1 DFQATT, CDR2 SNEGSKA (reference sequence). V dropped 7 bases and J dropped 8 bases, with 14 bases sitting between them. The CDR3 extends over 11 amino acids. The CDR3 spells CSGPTARGYTF. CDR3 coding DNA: TGCAGTGGTCCTACAGCAAGAGGCTACACCTTC.

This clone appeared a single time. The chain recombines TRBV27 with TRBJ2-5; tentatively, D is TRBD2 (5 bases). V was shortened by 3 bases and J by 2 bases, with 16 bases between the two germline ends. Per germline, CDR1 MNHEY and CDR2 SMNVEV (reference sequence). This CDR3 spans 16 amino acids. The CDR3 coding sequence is TGTGCCAGCAGTTTCGACGTGAGGGCAGGACAAGAGACCCAGTACTTC. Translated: CASSFDVRAGQETQYF.

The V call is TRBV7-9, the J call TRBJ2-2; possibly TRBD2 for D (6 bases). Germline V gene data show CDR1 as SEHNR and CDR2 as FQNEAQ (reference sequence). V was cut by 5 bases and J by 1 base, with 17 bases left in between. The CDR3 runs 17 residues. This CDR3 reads CASSTRGTAMNTGELFF. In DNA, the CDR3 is TGTGCCAGCAGCACCCGCGGGACGGCGATGAACACCGGGGAGCTGTTTTTT.

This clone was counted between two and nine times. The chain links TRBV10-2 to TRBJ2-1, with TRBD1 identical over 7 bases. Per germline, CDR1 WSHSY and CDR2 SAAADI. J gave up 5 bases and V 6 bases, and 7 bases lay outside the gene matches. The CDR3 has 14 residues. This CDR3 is CASRSSGQNNEQFF. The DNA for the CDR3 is TGCGCCAGCAGAAGTTCGGGACAGAACAATGAGCAGTTCTTC.

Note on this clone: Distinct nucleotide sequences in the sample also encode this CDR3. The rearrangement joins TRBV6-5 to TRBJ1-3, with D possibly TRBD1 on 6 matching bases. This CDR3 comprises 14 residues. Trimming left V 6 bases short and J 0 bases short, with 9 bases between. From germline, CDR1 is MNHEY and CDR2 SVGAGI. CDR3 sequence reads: CASSLDSSGNTIYF. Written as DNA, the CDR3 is TGTGCCAGCAGCCTGGACAGCTCTGGAAACACCATATATTTT.

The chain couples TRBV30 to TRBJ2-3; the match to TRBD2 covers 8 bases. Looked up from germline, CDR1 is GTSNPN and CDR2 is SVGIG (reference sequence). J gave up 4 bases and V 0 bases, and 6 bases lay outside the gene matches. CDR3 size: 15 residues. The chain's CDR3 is CAWSVRGGGADTQYF. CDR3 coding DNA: TGTGCCTGGAGTGTACGGGGGGGTGGGGCAGATACGCAGTATTTT.

For the CDR3, the DNA is TGTGCCAGCAGCGTACGGGGGGGCACAGAGAATGAGCAGTTCTTC. As protein: CASSVRGGTENEQFF. The chain carries TRBV13 and TRBJ2-1; 8 bases align to TRBD2. CDR1 PRHDT and CDR2 FYEKMQ come from the germline V gene (reference sequence). Trimming at V came to 5 bases and at J to 7 bases, leaving 10 bases not matched to a gene. This CDR3 is built from 15 residues.

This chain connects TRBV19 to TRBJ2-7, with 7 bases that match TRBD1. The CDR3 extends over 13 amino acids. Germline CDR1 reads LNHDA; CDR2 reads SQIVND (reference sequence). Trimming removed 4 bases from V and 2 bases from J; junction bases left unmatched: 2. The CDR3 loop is CASSTGQTYEQYF. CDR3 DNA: TGTGCCAGTAGTACGGGACAGACCTACGAGCAGTACTTC. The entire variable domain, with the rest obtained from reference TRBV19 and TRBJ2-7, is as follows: DGGITQSPKYLFRKEGQNVTLSCEQNLNHDAMYWYRQDPGQGLRLIYYSQIVNDFQKGDIAEGYSVSREKKESFPLTVTSAQKNPTAFYLCASSTGQTYEQYFGPGTRLTVT.

CDR3 protein: CASSDITGPYGYTF. CDR3 nucleotide sequence: TGCGCCAGCAGCGATATCACAGGCCCCTATGGCTACACCTTC. The chain uses TRBV5-1 and TRBJ1-2; perhaps TRBD1 as D (5 bases). The germline CDR1 and CDR2 sequences are SGHRS and YFSETQ. The V gene lost 4 bases and the J gene lost 4 bases, with 14 bases spanning the gap. The CDR3 is 14 residues long.

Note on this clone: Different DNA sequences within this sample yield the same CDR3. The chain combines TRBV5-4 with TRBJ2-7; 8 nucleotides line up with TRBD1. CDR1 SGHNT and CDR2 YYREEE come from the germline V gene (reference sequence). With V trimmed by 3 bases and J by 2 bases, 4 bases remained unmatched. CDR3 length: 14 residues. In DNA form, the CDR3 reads TGTGCCAGCAGCTCCGGACAGGGCGCCTACGAGCAGTACTTC. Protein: CASSSGQGAYEQYF.

The CDR3: CASSAQGGQGAHGYTF. The CDR3 DNA follows: TGTGCCAGCAGCGCCCAAGGGGGACAGGGGGCTCATGGCTACACCTTC. This rearrangement joins TRBV11-3 to TRBJ1-2; 12 bases are a match to TRBD1. In germline, CDR1 is SGHNT, CDR2 YENEEA. The J segment lost 6 bases and the V segment lost 5 bases, leaving 10 bases of the junction unmatched. The CDR3 runs to 16 residues.

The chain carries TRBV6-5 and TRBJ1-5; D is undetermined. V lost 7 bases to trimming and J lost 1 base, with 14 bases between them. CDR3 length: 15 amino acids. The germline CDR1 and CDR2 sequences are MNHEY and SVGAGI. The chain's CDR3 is CASKLIGVSNQPQHF. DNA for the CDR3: TGTGCCAGCAAGCTCATCGGGGTCAGCAATCAGCCCCAGCATTTT.

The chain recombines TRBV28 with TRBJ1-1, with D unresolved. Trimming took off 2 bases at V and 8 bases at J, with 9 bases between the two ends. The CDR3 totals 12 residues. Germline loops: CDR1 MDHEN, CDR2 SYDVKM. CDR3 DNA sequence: TGTGCCAGCAGTTTACTCCAGACAGAAGCTTTCTTT. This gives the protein CASSLLQTEAFF.

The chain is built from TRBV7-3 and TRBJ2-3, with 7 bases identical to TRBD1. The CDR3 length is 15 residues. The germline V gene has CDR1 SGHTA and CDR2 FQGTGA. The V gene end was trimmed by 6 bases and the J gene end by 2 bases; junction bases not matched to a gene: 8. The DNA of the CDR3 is TGTGCCAGCAGGCAAACAGGGGCCTTCACAGATACGCAGTATTTT. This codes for CASRQTGAFTDTQYF.